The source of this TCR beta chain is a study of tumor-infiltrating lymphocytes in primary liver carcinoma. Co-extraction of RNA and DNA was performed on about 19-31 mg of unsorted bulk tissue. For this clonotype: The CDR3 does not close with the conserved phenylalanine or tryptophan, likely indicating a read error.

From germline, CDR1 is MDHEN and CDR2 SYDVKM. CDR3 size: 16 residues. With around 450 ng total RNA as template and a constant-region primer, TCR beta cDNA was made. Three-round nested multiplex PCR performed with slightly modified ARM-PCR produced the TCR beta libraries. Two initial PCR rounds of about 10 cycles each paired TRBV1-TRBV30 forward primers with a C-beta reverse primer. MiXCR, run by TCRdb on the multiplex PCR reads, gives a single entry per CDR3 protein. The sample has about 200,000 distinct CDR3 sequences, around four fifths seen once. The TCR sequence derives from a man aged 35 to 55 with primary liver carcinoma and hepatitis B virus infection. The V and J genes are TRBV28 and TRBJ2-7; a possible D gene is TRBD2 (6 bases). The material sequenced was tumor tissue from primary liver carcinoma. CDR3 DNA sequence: TGTACCAGCAGTTCCCCTGGGACTCCCAGGGCGCCCGAGCAGTACTTA. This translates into CTSSSPGTPRAPEQYL.